The next 18 T cell receptor beta chains were all read from a single sample in a study of cytomegalovirus exposure and HLA in healthy donors. Primers for the PCR totalled 60 Vbeta and 13 Jbeta. Clones were read by immunoSEQ multiplex PCR, and TCRdb kept only the in-frame ones, dropping some. Of around 120,000 clones detected, 77% appear once; the ten largest clones hold about 5%. Sample: PBMCs. These receptors were obtained from a man over 45 in good health and CMV-seropositive.

This clone was seen a single time. The chain employs TRBV29-1 and TRBJ2-3, with D perhaps TRBD1 (6 bases). This CDR3 spans 14 amino acids. Per germline, CDR1 SQVTM and CDR2 ANQGSEA. V was cut by 3 bases and J by 4 bases, with 14 bases left in between. The CDR3 coding sequence is TGCAGCGTTGATCTCCCGCAGGGGTCAGATACGCAGTATTTT. It encodes CSVDLPQGSDTQYF.

This clone was observed a handful of times. V is TRBV5-1 and J is TRBJ1-4; D is unclear. CDR3 length: 17 amino acids. V lost 4 bases and J 0 bases, leaving 16 bases between the germline ends. The germline gives CDR1 SGHRS, CDR2 YFSETQ. CDR3 sequence reads: CASSAQVRSATNEKLFF. CDR3 in DNA: TGCGCCAGCAGCGCACAAGTCAGGTCCGCAACTAATGAAAAACTGTTTTTT. Variable domain in full (rest from reference TRBV5-1 and TRBJ1-4): KAGVTQTPRYLIKTRGQQVTLSCSPISGHRSVSWYQQTPGQGLQFLFEYFSETQRNKGNFPGRFSGRQFSNSRSEMNVSTLELGDSALYLCASSAQVRSATNEKLFFGSGTQLSVL.

This chain connects TRBV9 to TRBJ2-3, with D possibly TRBD1 on 6 matching bases. Germline V gene sequence: CDR1 SGDLS, CDR2 YYNGEE. The germline V and J ends were trimmed by 0 bases and 0 bases, with 11 bases remaining between them. CDR3 length: 16 amino acids. This CDR3 reads CASSVVGQLSTDTQYF. The CDR3 bases are TGTGCCAGCAGCGTAGTTGGACAGTTGAGCACAGATACGCAGTATTTT. The variable domain in full, with the rest retrieved from reference TRBV9 and TRBJ2-3, is DSGVTQTPKHLITATGQRVTLRCSPRSGDLSVYWYQQSLDQGLQFLIQYYNGEERAKGNILERFSAQQFPDLHSELNLSSLELGDSALYFCASSVVGQLSTDTQYFGPGTRLTVL.

The chain joins TRBV28 to TRBJ1-1, with D unclear. V was shortened by 5 bases and J by 0 bases, with 10 bases between the two germline ends. Germline assignment: CDR1 MDHEN and CDR2 SYDVKM. The CDR3 runs 14 residues. CDR3 protein: CASSPQRVNTEAFF. CDR3 sequence (DNA): TGTGCCAGCAGTCCACAGAGAGTGAACACTGAAGCTTTCTTT. The full variable domain, in which reference TRBV28 and TRBJ1-1 provide the parts outside the CDR3, is DVKVTQSSRYLVKRTGEKVFLECVQDMDHENMFWYRQDPGLGLRLIYFSYDVKMKEKGDIPEGYSVSREKKERFSLILESASTNQTSMYLCASSPQRVNTEAFFGQGTRLTVV.

The table lists this clone with a few counts. This rearrangement joins TRBV6-1 to TRBJ2-1, with TRBD2 matching over 9 bases. V gave up 2 bases and J gave up 1 base; unmatched junction bases: 3. This CDR3 is built from 16 residues. The germline V gene encodes CDR1 MNHNS and CDR2 SASEGT. The CDR3 loop is CASSEFAGGSYNEQFF. In nucleotides, the CDR3 is TGTGCCAGCAGTGAATTTGCGGGAGGGTCCTACAATGAGCAGTTCTTC.

V gene TRBV5-6 combines with J gene TRBJ1-3; 8 bases are a match to TRBD1. Germline V gene sequence: CDR1 SGHDT, CDR2 YYEEEE. This CDR3 has 14 amino acids. V gave up 4 bases and J gave up 1 base; unmatched junction bases: 1. The CDR3 spells CASSRQGSGNTIYF. Written as DNA, the CDR3 is TGTGCCAGCAGCCGACAGGGGTCTGGAAACACCATATATTTT.

The J gene is TRBJ2-6, the V gene TRBV6-1; weak D call: TRBD1 (5 bases). The CDR3 totals 16 residues. Trimming stripped 4 bases from V and 0 bases from J, with 10 bases between. The V gene's germline CDR1 is MNHNS and CDR2 SASEGT. In nucleotides, the CDR3 is TGTGCCAGCAGTGCTAGACAGCACTCTGGGGCCAACGTCCTGACTTTC. It encodes CASSARQHSGANVLTF.

The genes are TRBV25-1 and TRBJ2-2; TRBD1 might be the D (6 bases). CDR1 and CDR2 (germline): MGHDK, SYGVNS. V lost 6 bases to trimming and J lost 3 bases, with 11 bases between them. CDR3 size: 14 residues. CDR3 nucleotide sequence: TGTGCCAGCAGAAAAGGGGGAGACACCGGGGAGCTGTTTTTT. Translation: CASRKGGDTGELFF.

The chain couples TRBV7-9 to TRBJ1-2, with 12 bases that match TRBD1. J lost 7 bases, V lost 7 bases, and 7 bases had no gene match. This CDR3 is built from 14 residues. Germline V gene sequence: CDR1 SEHNR, CDR2 FQNEAQ (reference sequence). The CDR3 region has the DNA TGTGCCAGCACTCCGGGGACAGGGGGCGCTGGCTACACCTTC. Amino acids: CASTPGTGGAGYTF.

The chain has TRBV7-6 and TRBJ1-2; 8 nucleotides line up with TRBD1. The CDR3 contains 16 residues. CDR1 SGHVS and CDR2 FNYEAQ come from the germline V gene. V shed 5 bases and J 5 bases; nucleotides not matched to a gene: 13. CDR3 in amino acids: CASSGGVGQVGYGYTF. In nucleotides, the CDR3 is TGTGCCAGCAGCGGGGGCGTGGGACAGGTTGGATATGGCTACACCTTC. Together with reference TRBV7-6 and TRBJ1-2, the CDR3 gives the full variable domain: GAGVSQSPRYKVTKRGQDVALRCDPISGHVSLYWYRQALGQGPEFLTYFNYEAQQDKSGLPNDRFSAERPEGSISTLTIQRTEQRDSAMYRCASSGGVGQVGYGYTFGSGTRLTVV.

The chain joins TRBV28 to TRBJ1-2; 10 nucleotides line up with TRBD1. CDR3 size: 17 residues. CDR1 MDHEN and CDR2 SYDVKM come from the germline V gene. The V segment lost 7 bases and the J segment 4 bases; nucleotides outside the gene matches: 15. In nucleotides, the CDR3 is TGTGCCAGCACTTCGTCGGGACAGGGGAAGGGGAGCTATGGCTACACCTTC. Amino acids: CASTSSGQGKGSYGYTF.

The chain uses TRBV11-2 and TRBJ1-2; 9 bases map to TRBD1. From germline, CDR1 is SGHAT and CDR2 FQNNGV. This CDR3 is built from 15 residues. Trimming took 2 bases from V and 2 from J; bases not matched to a gene: 3. The CDR3 DNA reads TGTGCCAGCAGCTTATTACAGGGGGCAAACTATGGCTACACCTTC. Translating gives CASSLLQGANYGYTF.

The CDR3 here is CASSFTDRGTGYTF. As DNA, the CDR3 is TGTGCCAGCAGTTTCACGGACAGGGGGACTGGCTACACCTTC. The V gene is TRBV27, the J gene TRBJ1-2; 10 nucleotides line up with TRBD1. The CDR3 has 14 residues. The J segment lost 7 bases and the V segment lost 3 bases, leaving 5 bases of the junction unmatched. Germline V CDR1 and CDR2: MNHEY, SMNVEV (reference sequence).

The rearrangement uses TRBV6-6 and TRBJ1-5, with D unclear. Germline V lookup: CDR1 MNHNY, CDR2 SVGAGI (reference sequence). V was shortened by 2 bases and J by 4 bases, with 9 bases between the two germline ends. This CDR3 contains 14 residues. The CDR3 DNA reads TGTGCCAGCAGTTACAGGGAGAGAAATCAGCCCCAGCATTTT. Translated: CASSYRERNQPQHF.

The V gene is TRBV19, the J gene TRBJ2-3; D remains ambiguous. This CDR3 has 12 amino acids. The germline CDR1 and CDR2 sequences are LNHDA and SQIVND (reference sequence). Trimming cost V 6 bases and J 6 bases, with 10 bases left between them. The CDR3 loop is CASSPYEDTQYF. Here the CDR3 DNA reads TGTGCCAGTAGCCCGTATGAGGATACGCAGTATTTT.

The rearrangement links TRBV7-2 to TRBJ2-1; 12 nucleotides align to TRBD2. The CDR3 is 17 residues long. Per germline, CDR1 SGHTA and CDR2 FQGNSA. The junction had 10 bases not matched to a gene; V was cut back by 2 bases and J by 8 bases. The CDR3 DNA reads as TGTGCCAGCAGCTTACCTAGCGGGAGGGGGCCTCAACATGAGCAGTTCTTC. Amino acids: CASSLPSGRGPQHEQFF.

This clone occurred once. The V and J genes are TRBV5-4 and TRBJ1-3; TRBD1 might be the D (5 bases). Trimming took 5 bases from V and 4 from J, leaving 16 bases between them. The CDR3 has 15 residues. From germline, CDR1 is SGHNT and CDR2 YYREEE (reference sequence). CDR3: CASSGGGKSGNTIYF. The CDR3 nucleotides are TGTGCCAGCAGTGGGGGGGGGAAATCCGGAAACACCATATATTTT.

V is TRBV27 and J is TRBJ2-2, with 9 bases aligning to TRBD1. With 4 bases clipped from V and 7 bases from J, the junction kept 7 bases outside the gene matches. The CDR3 is 15 amino acids. From germline, CDR1 is MNHEY and CDR2 SMNVEV (reference sequence). The CDR3 is CASSSSQGAGGELFF. CDR3 in DNA: TGTGCCAGCAGTTCCTCACAGGGGGCGGGCGGGGAGCTGTTTTTT.